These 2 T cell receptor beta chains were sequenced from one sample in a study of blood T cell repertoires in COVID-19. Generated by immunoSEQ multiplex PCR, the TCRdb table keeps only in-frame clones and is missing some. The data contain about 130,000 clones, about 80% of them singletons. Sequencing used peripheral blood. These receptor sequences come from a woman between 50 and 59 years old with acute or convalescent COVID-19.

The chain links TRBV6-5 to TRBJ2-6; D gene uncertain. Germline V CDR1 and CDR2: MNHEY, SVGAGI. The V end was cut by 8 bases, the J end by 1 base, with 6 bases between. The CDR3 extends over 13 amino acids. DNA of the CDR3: TGTGCCAGCTCCTTTTCTGGGGCCAACGTCCTGACTTTC. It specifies CASSFSGANVLTF.

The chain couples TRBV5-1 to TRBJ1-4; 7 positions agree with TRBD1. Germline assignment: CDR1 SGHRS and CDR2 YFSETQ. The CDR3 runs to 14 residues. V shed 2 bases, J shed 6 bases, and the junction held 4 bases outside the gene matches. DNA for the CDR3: TGCGCCAGCAGCTTCACAGGGGCGGATGAAAAACTGTTTTTT. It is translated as CASSFTGADEKLFF.